This is a list of T cell receptor beta chains from one sample in a study of human T cells and chemical hapten exposure. A single record per CDR3 protein comes from TCRdb applying MiXCR to the RACE reads. The sample consists of under 450,000 distinct CDR3 sequences, around 4.8% of them appearing once. This sample comprised whole blood, obtained in connection with sensitization to the hapten diphenylcyclopropenone (DPC). The source of these receptors is a woman aged 45 to 65 with alopecia areata. Some clones in this sample may be carry-over from other donors' samples. Both conserved end residues are part of each CDR3. Fields, in order: J gene, V gene, CDR3 length, CDR3 protein.

TRBJ1-4 TRBV7-9 15 CASSPDRRHSEKLFF
TRBJ1-1 TRBV12-3/TRBV12-4 15 CASSFQAPGDTEAFF
TRBJ2-7 TRBV28 12 CASSISYYEQYF
TRBJ2-3 TRBV6-1 15 CASSEPGGSTDTQYF
TRBJ1-2 TRBV25-1 17 CASSESGGPRGGYGYTF
TRBJ1-1 TRBV10-3 14 CAISESGGVSEAFF
TRBJ2-7 TRBV28 15 CASNSYTSYSYEQYF
TRBJ1-5 TRBV15 15 CATSRGGRGNQPQHF
TRBJ2-5 TRBV12-3/TRBV12-4 11 CASTSQGTQYF
TRBJ2-1 TRBV3-1 17 CASSQDPVGTVYNEQFF
TRBJ1-5 TRBV7-2 18 CASSPHPGTGLSNQPQHF
TRBJ2-2 TRBV20-1 15 CSAPTSGSAAGELFF
TRBJ2-1 TRBV2 13 CASSSRLFYEQFF
TRBJ1-5 TRBV12-3/TRBV12-4 13 CASRVAGEQPQHF
TRBJ2-2 TRBV6-6 15 CASRPGLAITGELFF
TRBJ2-1 TRBV12-3/TRBV12-4 13 CASSPGQGIEQFF
TRBJ2-1 TRBV7-6 17 CASSLAPSGSIYNEQFF
TRBJ2-1 TRBV7-2 17 CASSFPTSGETYNEQFF
TRBJ2-5 TRBV5-1 16 CASSPRNRGVEETQYF
TRBJ2-3 TRBV28 14 CASSLDSSTDTQYF
TRBJ1-4 TRBV7-2 16 CASSLGRQVLNEKLFF
TRBJ1-1 TRBV7-2 15 CASSSTTAGGPEAFF
TRBJ2-1 TRBV13 15 CASSSTSGRVGEQFF
TRBJ1-1 TRBV12-3/TRBV12-4 11 CASSFRAEAFF
TRBJ2-7 TRBV5-1 14 CASSASTGFAEQYF
TRBJ2-2 TRBV10-2 15 CASRNLGVATGELFF
TRBJ2-1 TRBV7-9 13 CASSLKQYNEQFF
TRBJ1-4 TRBV5-1 15 CASRRLQGAGEKLFF
TRBJ1-1 TRBV30 15 CAWSHRGQGSTEAFF
TRBJ2-5 TRBV10-3 12 CATGLDKETQYF
TRBJ2-3 TRBV7-8 16 CASSPESLVATDTQYF
TRBJ2-3 TRBV10-2 13 CASSKGEADTQYF
TRBJ1-1 TRBV6-2/TRBV6-3 13 CASSYVKGAEAFF
TRBJ1-4 TRBV5-4 15 CASSLPGVEGEKLFF
TRBJ2-4 TRBV28 17 CASSSLPGRFGKNIQYF
TRBJ2-2 TRBV7-2 12 CASSRPPGELFF
TRBJ2-1 TRBV20-1 12 CSASKTGNEQFF
TRBJ2-7 TRBV7-9 16 CASSLDGAGTKYEQYF
TRBJ2-3 TRBV7-2 15 CASSSLWTTSSTQYF
TRBJ2-3 TRBV6-1 15 CASSELAGGPDTQYF
TRBJ1-5 TRBV29-1 13 CSVVWDANQPQHF
TRBJ2-1 TRBV9 11 CASARGNEQFF
TRBJ2-3 TRBV20-1 15 CSARRDTGATDTQYF
TRBJ2-3 TRBV5-1 15 CASSSGLATTDTQYF
TRBJ1-6 TRBV6-1 16 CASSEPDTAYNSPLHF